Below are 5 T cell receptor beta chains sequenced from a single sample in a study of shared clonotypes between healthy human individuals. The assay was immunoSEQ multiplex PCR, and TCRdb's table has in-frame clones only and misses some. The table includes roughly 1,500,000 clones, approximately 98.5% detected once. Sequencing was performed on naive CD4+ T cells sorted from blood. Subset meaning: CD45RA+ positively selected. These receptor sequences come from a man younger than 45 in good health.

The V call is TRBV7-9, the J call TRBJ1-2; D possibly corresponds to TRBD1 (5 bases). The germline V gene encodes CDR1 SEHNR and CDR2 FQNEAQ (reference sequence). V was pared by 1 base and J by 4 bases, with 10 bases between. This CDR3 has 14 residues. In DNA, the CDR3 is TGTGCCAGCAGCTTAGGTTCAGGGAGCTATGGCTACACCTTC. Translation gives CASSLGSGSYGYTF.

The chain recombines TRBV7-2 with TRBJ2-7; TRBD2 agrees at 11 bases. V lost 2 bases, J lost 5 bases, and 11 bases stayed unmatched. In germline, CDR1 is SGHTA, CDR2 FQGNSA. The CDR3 is made up of 17 amino acids. CDR3 amino acids: CASSLRPAGLAGDEQYF. CDR3 coding DNA: TGTGCCAGCAGCTTAAGGCCCGCTGGACTAGCGGGTGACGAGCAGTACTTC.

The J gene is TRBJ2-1, the V gene TRBV18; 8 positions match TRBD2. This CDR3 is 15 amino acids long. Germline V CDR1 and CDR2: KGHSH, LQKENI. Trimming took 2 bases from V and 10 from J; bases not matched to a gene: 10. DNA for the CDR3: TGTGCCAGCTCACCAGGGGCGGGAGGCGAATGGGAGCAGTTCTTC. It encodes CASSPGAGGEWEQFF. The full variable domain, in which reference TRBV18 and TRBJ2-1 provide the parts outside the CDR3, is NAGVMQNPRHLVRRRGQEARLRCSPMKGHSHVYWYRQLPEEGLKFMVYLQKENIIDESGMPKERFSAEFPKEGPSILRIQQVVRGDSAAYFCASSPGAGGEWEQFFGPGTRLTVL.

This clone was found a few times. The chain carries TRBV5-1 and TRBJ2-1; D unclear. CDR3 length equals 13 residues. Germline V gives CDR1 SGHRS, CDR2 YFSETQ. Trimming stripped 4 bases from V and 8 bases from J, with 13 bases between. This CDR3 reads CASSPRPLDEQFF. The CDR3 DNA sequence: TGCGCCAGCAGCCCGAGGCCTTTAGATGAGCAGTTCTTC.

The chain recombines TRBV18 with TRBJ2-3; possibly TRBD2 for D (5 bases). The CDR3 spans 14 residues. Germline lookup yields CDR1 KGHSH and CDR2 LQKENI. Deletions cut 3 bases from V and 6 bases from J, with 13 bases between. The CDR3 protein is CASSPDPGVDTQYF. In nucleotides, the CDR3 is TGTGCCAGCTCACCCGACCCCGGGGTGGATACGCAGTATTTT.